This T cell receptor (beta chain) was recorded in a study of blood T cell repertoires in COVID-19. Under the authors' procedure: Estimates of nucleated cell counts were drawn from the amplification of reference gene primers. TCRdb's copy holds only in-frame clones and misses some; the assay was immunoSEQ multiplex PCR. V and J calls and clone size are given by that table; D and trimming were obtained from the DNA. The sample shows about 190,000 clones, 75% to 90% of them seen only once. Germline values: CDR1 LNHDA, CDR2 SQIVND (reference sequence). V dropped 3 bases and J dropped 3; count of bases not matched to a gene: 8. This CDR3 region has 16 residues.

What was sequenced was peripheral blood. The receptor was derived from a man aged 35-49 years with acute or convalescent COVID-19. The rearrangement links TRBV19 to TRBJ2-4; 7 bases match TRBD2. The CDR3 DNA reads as TGTGCCAGTAGTATCCTCCAGGGCGGGGGCAAAAACATTCAGTACTTC. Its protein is CASSILQGGGKNIQYF.